Listed below are T cell receptor beta chains from one sample, sequenced in a study of long-term antiretroviral therapy in people with HIV. Profiling relied on immunoSEQ multiplex PCR, and the TCRdb table lists in-frame clones only, not all of them. Of approximately 13,000 clones in the sample, 70% to 85% were seen once. The specimen was unsorted PBMCs, collected 0.4 years after starting antiretroviral therapy. These receptors all come from a man aged 30 to 39 with HIV. The CDR3 runs from the conserved cysteine through the conserved F or W.

v_call,cdr3_length,cdr3_aa
TRBV9,15,CASSVEAGVGNTIYF
TRBV5-4,15,CASSGGTGGIYEQYF
TRBV4-3,17,CASSQDLRQGAYNEQFF
TRBV5-1,14,CASSLGQGVDTQYF
TRBV5-1,15,CASNANPGQHTEAFF
TRBV30,14,CAAPGLAGGSEQFF
TRBV5-1,14,CASSLASMNTEAFF
TRBV9,18,CASSVEGRRRGTTDTQYF
TRBV15,15,CATSSGQGKNQPQHF
TRBV18,17,CASSQTSGGTAYNEQFF
TRBV5-1,14,CASSSGGLTDTQYF
TRBV4-1,17,CASSQGWGGHSYNEQFF
TRBV5-1,14,CASSSPGSQETQYF
TRBV27,14,CASSAGLGGYEQYF
TRBV10-2,17,CASSDQGTYILNNEQFF
TRBV5-6,16,CASSYVEGRDIYGYTF